Given below is one T cell receptor beta chain in context. The data were taken from a study of TIL therapy for anti-PD-1-resistant metastatic lung cancer. CDR3 length: 15 amino acids. V lost 2 bases, J lost 2 bases, and 12 bases lay in between. Time point meaning: pre-treatment sample, taken before nivolumab and TIL therapy. Tumor tissue came from excised metastases, mostly pleural nodules or supraclavicular lymph nodes. The immunoSEQ assay was v3. TCRdb keeps only in-frame clones here, not all; method: immunoSEQ multiplex PCR. The sample shows roughly 50,000 clones, over 65% of them seen only once. V usage is TRBV23-1 and J usage is TRBJ1-2, with a tentative D call TRBD1 (5 bases). TRBV23-1 is designated an ORF whose function remains uncertain. This TCR was sampled from a person aged 25-79 years with non-small cell lung cancer. The input for sequencing was tumor tissue, taken at baseline. CDR3 DNA: TGCGCCAGCAGTCAAGGGGCCCAAGAAAACTATGGCTACACCTTC. It encodes CASSQGAQENYGYTF.